This TCR beta chain was captured by sequencing in a study of T cell repertoires and leukemia-associated antigens (dated by TCRdb to between 2019 and 2020). With regard to the full study: Per sample, about 5.1 to 6.6 million read pairs and roughly 3.3 to 5.0 million effective reads were obtained, for 15 million or so effective reads in total. In vitro peptide stimulation of healthy T cells was used with the aim of identifying the antigen recognized by a TCR Vbeta21 clone previously found in CML patients.

In its sample, this clonotype was seen many times. Its cognate antigen has yet to be identified. Base quality data are lacking; no much larger clone is found one base away. What the research found in general, with its limitations: Numbers of Vbeta genes (approximately 60), Jbeta genes (more than 12), VDJ rearrangements and unique CDR3s did not differ significantly among the four groups. The antigen specificity and function of the expanded clones were not directly tested, and further investigation of both was required.

CD3+ T cells were initially rested overnight at approximately 2.4 million cells/mL in RPMI 1640 lacking fetal bovine serum. MACS immunomagnetic beads were used according to the manufacturer's instructions to isolate CD3+ T cells from PBMCs. Total RNA was extracted from the cultured T cells using TRIzol reagent. TCRbeta libraries were amplified from RNA using 5' rapid amplification of cDNA ends (5'RACE). Before sequencing, library concentration and integrity were assessed using Qubit, an Agilent instrument, and quantitative PCR. Qualified libraries were sequenced on Illumina HiSeq or MiSeq by a commercial service provider. Regarding the original processing steps: TCR sequences in each sample were identified using MiXCR version 1.8.2. To qualify, a clone needed a CDR3 longer than four amino acids, an in-frame nucleotide length, and no stop codon. A read counted as effective if the read contained the complete CDR3 structure. RT-PCR with 24 Vbeta primers, GeneScan spectratyping, and Sanger sequencing were used to validate expanded clones. TCRdb applied fastp at Q25 and MiXCR to the public reads, then kept only in-frame beta chains. All rows with the same CDR3 protein become a single entry with the most common DNA and genes. In this record, the V and J calls reflect TCRdb's handling and not the investigators' own analysis. Counted in this sample were 12,000 to 15,000 distinct CDR3 sequences; 39% of them appeared once. The ten top clones hold approximately 9.2% of the sample.

Reading the germline V gene gives CDR1 SNHLY and CDR2 FYNNEI. From its cysteine to its phenylalanine, the CDR3 spans 17 amino acids. Kept here is only the CDR3 DNA, which spans 51 bases and is read in frame from base 1. Trimming removed 5 bases from V and 9 bases from J; the gene matches leave 12 bases unexplained. Recombination linked TRBV2 to TRBJ2-1; the central 14 bases match TRBD2. Sequenced: CD3+ T cells sorted from blood and cultured. This sequence was found in a female donor in good health. DNA sequence: TGTGCCAGCAGTCCCCGGACTAGCGGGAGGAAGGGGAGTGAGCAGTTCTTC. Translated, it reads CASSPRTSGRKGSEQFF.